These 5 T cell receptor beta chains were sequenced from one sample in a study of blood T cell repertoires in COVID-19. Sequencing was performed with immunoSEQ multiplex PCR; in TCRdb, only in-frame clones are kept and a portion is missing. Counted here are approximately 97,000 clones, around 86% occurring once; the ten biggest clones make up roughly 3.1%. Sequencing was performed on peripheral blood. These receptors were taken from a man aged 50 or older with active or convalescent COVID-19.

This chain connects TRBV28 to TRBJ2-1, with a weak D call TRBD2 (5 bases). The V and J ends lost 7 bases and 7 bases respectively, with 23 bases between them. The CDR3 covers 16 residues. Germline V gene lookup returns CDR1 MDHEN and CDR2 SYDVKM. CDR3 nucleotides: TGTGCCAGCAACACCCACCGGGCGGGTGGGTATAATGAGCAGTTCTTC. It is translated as CASNTHRAGGYNEQFF.

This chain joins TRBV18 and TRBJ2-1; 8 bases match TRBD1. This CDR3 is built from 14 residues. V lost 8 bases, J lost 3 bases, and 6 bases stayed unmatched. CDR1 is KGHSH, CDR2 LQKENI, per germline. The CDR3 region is CASQRTGNYNEQFF. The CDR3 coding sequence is TGTGCCAGCCAAAGGACAGGGAACTACAATGAGCAGTTCTTC.

The CDR3 nucleotides are TGTGCCAGCAGCTTAGCCCGGGCGGGCCTCAGCTCTGGGGCCAACGTCCTGACTTTC. It yields the protein CASSLARAGLSSGANVLTF. This chain joins TRBV7-2 and TRBJ2-6; D might be TRBD2 (5 bases). Looked up from germline, CDR1 is SGHTA and CDR2 is FQGNSA. The CDR3 is 19 residues long. V lost 0 bases and J 0 bases, leaving 15 bases between the germline ends.

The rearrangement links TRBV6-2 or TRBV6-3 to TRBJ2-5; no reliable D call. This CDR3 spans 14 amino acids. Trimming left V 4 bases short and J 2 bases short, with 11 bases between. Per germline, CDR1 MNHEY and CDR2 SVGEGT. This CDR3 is CASSSRSPQETQYF. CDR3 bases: TGTGCCAGCAGTTCCCGGAGCCCTCAAGAGACCCAGTACTTC.

The CDR3 here is CAISQAGGQETQYF. The CDR3 bases are TGTGCCATCAGTCAAGCGGGGGGGCAAGAGACCCAGTACTTC. V usage is TRBV10-3 and J usage is TRBJ2-5, with 10 bases identical to TRBD2. The germline CDR1 and CDR2 sequences are ENHRY and SYGVKD. CDR3 length equals 14 residues. The J segment lost 2 bases and the V segment lost 5 bases, leaving 2 bases of the junction unmatched.